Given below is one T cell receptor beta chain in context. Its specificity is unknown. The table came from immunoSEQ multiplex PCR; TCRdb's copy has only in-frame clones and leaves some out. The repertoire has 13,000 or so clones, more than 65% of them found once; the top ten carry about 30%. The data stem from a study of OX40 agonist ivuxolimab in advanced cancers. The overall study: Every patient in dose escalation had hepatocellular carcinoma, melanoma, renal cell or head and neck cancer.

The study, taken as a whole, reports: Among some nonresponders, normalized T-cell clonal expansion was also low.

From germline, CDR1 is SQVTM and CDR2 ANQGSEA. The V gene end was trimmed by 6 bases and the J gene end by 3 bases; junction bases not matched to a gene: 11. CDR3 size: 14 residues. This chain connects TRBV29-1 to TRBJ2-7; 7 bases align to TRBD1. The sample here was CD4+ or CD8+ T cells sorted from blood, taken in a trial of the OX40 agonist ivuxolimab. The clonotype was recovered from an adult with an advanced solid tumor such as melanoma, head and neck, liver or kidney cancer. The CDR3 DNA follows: TGCAGCGTCTTGCCCGTTGGGACAGACTACGAGCAGTACTTC. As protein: CSVLPVGTDYEQYF.